The 28 T cell receptor beta chains below were found in one sample sequenced in a study of blood T cell repertoires in COVID-19. The assay was immunoSEQ multiplex PCR, and TCRdb's table has in-frame clones only and misses some. The sample includes some 14,000 clones, about 85% of them seen just once. Sequenced sample: peripheral blood. All receptors come from a human donor in a cohort sampled during active COVID-19.

This chain connects TRBV5-4 to TRBJ2-7, with 10 nucleotides matching TRBD2. Germline lookup yields CDR1 SGHNT and CDR2 YYREEE (reference sequence). V was clipped by 5 bases and J by 3 bases; unmatched bases: 2. This CDR3 is built from 13 residues. The CDR3 nucleotides read TGTGCCAGCAGTCCTAGCGGGAGCTACGAGCAGTACTTC. Its translation is CASSPSGSYEQYF.

The chain uses TRBV4-1 and TRBJ2-5; D is perhaps TRBD2 (6 bases). The CDR3 totals 16 residues. Germline V gene data show CDR1 as MGHRA and CDR2 as YSYEKL. With 5 bases removed from V and 6 bases from J, the gap between germline ends came to 22 bases. Written as DNA, the CDR3 is TGCGCCAGCAGCTTCGGGGAGGACCTCGTGGTGAAGACCCAGTACTTC. Protein: CASSFGEDLVVKTQYF.

The rearrangement joins TRBV30 to TRBJ1-1; D gene unclear. Trimming took off 0 bases at V and 7 bases at J, with 12 bases between the two ends. CDR3 length equals 13 residues. Germline V CDR1 and CDR2: GTSNPN, SVGIG (reference sequence). CDR3 sequence: CAWSVPGLLEAFF. CDR3 in DNA: TGTGCCTGGAGTGTACCGGGGTTACTTGAAGCTTTCTTT.

This chain joins TRBV7-3 and TRBJ2-1; 7 bases map to TRBD2. The V gene's germline CDR1 is SGHTA and CDR2 FQGTGA. The J segment lost 3 bases and the V segment lost 2 bases, leaving 1 base of the junction unmatched. The CDR3 loop spans 14 amino acids. Here the CDR3 reads CASSLERGYNEQFF. CDR3 nucleotides: TGTGCCAGCAGCTTAGAGCGGGGCTACAATGAGCAGTTCTTC. Complete variable domain (other parts from reference TRBV7-3 and TRBJ2-1): GAGVSQTPSNKVTEKGKYVELRCDPISGHTALYWYRQSLGQGPEFLIYFQGTGAADDSGLPNDRFFAVRPEGSVSTLKIQRTERGDSAVYLCASSLERGYNEQFFGPGTRLTVL.

This clone was detected only once. The genes are TRBV2 and TRBJ1-5, with no clear D. Germline V gives CDR1 SNHLY, CDR2 FYNNEI. V lost 3 bases and J 5 bases, leaving 8 bases between the germline ends. CDR3 size: 13 residues. CDR3: CASSDERDQPQHF. The DNA for the CDR3 is TGTGCCAGCAGTGATGAGAGGGATCAGCCCCAGCATTTT.

The gene calls are TRBV5-4 and TRBJ2-7, with 13 bases fitting TRBD2. Germline trimming cut 4 bases from V and 4 bases from J; bases unmatched to any gene: 8. The CDR3 sequence is 16 residues long. Germline CDR1 SGHNT, CDR2 YYREEE (reference sequence). The DNA of the CDR3 is TGTGCCAGCAGCACACGGACTAGCGGGAGAGGGTACGAGCAGTACTTC. Amino acids: CASSTRTSGRGYEQYF.

The chain combines TRBV7-9 with TRBJ2-2, with D perhaps TRBD2 (5 bases). This CDR3 comprises 16 residues. The V end was cut by 1 base, the J end by 4 bases, with 13 bases between. Germline V CDR1 and CDR2: SEHNR, FQNEAQ (reference sequence). Here the CDR3 reads CASSLVVARGTGELFF. CDR3 nucleotide sequence: TGTGCCAGCAGCTTAGTGGTCGCCCGGGGCACCGGGGAGCTGTTTTTT.

The chain employs TRBV15 and TRBJ2-7; D call uncertain. V was pared by 1 base and J by 6 bases, with 13 bases between. This CDR3 is 14 amino acids long. Germline-derived CDR1 and CDR2 are LNHNV and YYDKDF (reference sequence). CDR3 region: CATSRGSPPTEQYF. The CDR3 bases are TGTGCCACCAGCAGAGGGTCCCCCCCTACCGAGCAGTACTTC. The full variable domain, in which reference TRBV15 and TRBJ2-7 provide the parts outside the CDR3, is DAMVIQNPRYQVTQFGKPVTLSCSQTLNHNVMYWYQQKSSQAPKLLFHYYDKDFNNEADTPDNFQSRRPNTSFCFLDIRSPGLGDTAMYLCATSRGSPPTEQYFGPGTRLTVT.

This rearrangement joins TRBV21-1 to TRBJ2-7; the DNA was not used to check the table's D call, TRBD2. TRBV21-1 is termed a pseudogene. This CDR3 contains 14 residues. This CDR3 reads CASSPGTSQGEQYF. In DNA form, the CDR3 reads TGTGCCAGCAGCCCTGGGACTAGTCAGGGCGAGCAGTACTTC.

This clone is judged medium-sized. The chain links TRBV27 to TRBJ2-1, with a possible D match to TRBD2 (5 bases). The CDR3 is 14 residues long. V shed 3 bases and J shed 4 bases, with 10 bases lying between them. In germline, CDR1 is MNHEY, CDR2 SMNVEV (reference sequence). CDR3 region: CASSLAGPYNEQFF. The CDR3 DNA reads TGTGCCAGCAGTTTGGCGGGCCCATACAATGAGCAGTTCTTC.

The chain uses TRBV5-4 and TRBJ1-1; perhaps TRBD1 as D (6 bases). Germline V gives CDR1 SGHNT, CDR2 YYREEE (reference sequence). Between the trimmed V and J ends, which lost 3 bases and 4 bases, there was a span of 16 bases. CDR3 length: 15 residues. The CDR3 protein is CASSSSGTTFTEAFF. CDR3 DNA sequence: TGTGCCAGCAGCTCGTCCGGGACAACTTTCACTGAAGCTTTCTTT.

The chain uses TRBV6-6 and TRBJ2-7; 10 nucleotides align to TRBD2. Germline V lookup: CDR1 MNHNY, CDR2 SVGAGI (reference sequence). The CDR3 loop spans 15 amino acids. Trimming took 7 bases from V and 4 from J; bases not matched to a gene: 10. This chain's CDR3 is CASTNPPSGRYEQYF. The CDR3 nucleotides read TGTGCCAGCACGAACCCGCCTAGCGGGAGATACGAGCAGTACTTC.

The CDR3 DNA is TGTGCCAGCAGCTGGGCTGGCGAGAACACTGAAGCTTTCTTT. It yields the protein CASSWAGENTEAFF. J is TRBJ1-1 and V is TRBV5-6; no reliable D call. This CDR3 spans 14 amino acids. Trimming took off 3 bases at V and 1 base at J, with 10 bases between the two ends. The germline V gene encodes CDR1 SGHDT and CDR2 YYEEEE.

V usage is TRBV18 and J usage is TRBJ2-1, with D unresolved. Germline lookup yields CDR1 KGHSH and CDR2 LQKENI. The CDR3 consists of 14 residues. The V end was cut by 1 base, the J end by 5 bases, with 9 bases between. CDR3 in DNA: TGTGCCAGCTCACCACGGCAGGAAGACAATGAGCAGTTCTTC. Translating gives CASSPRQEDNEQFF.

The V gene is TRBV30, the J gene TRBJ1-6, with D perhaps matching TRBD1 (5 bases). Trimming stripped 4 bases from V and 10 bases from J, with 17 bases between. Germline-derived CDR1 and CDR2 are GTSNPN and SVGIG (reference sequence). The CDR3 loop spans 14 amino acids. The CDR3 sequence is CAWTSLDRGSPLHF. The CDR3 coding sequence is TGTGCCTGGACCTCCTTAGACCGGGGGTCACCCCTCCACTTT.

The chain links TRBV15 to TRBJ2-7; a possible D gene is TRBD2 (5 bases). Trimming pared 3 bases from V and 3 bases from J, leaving 18 bases between. The germline V gene encodes CDR1 LNHNV and CDR2 YYDKDF (reference sequence). The CDR3 has 16 amino acids. The CDR3 sequence is CATSSALGAPYYEQYF. CDR3 nucleotide sequence: TGTGCCACCAGCAGCGCGCTGGGAGCCCCTTACTACGAGCAGTACTTC.

This chain links TRBV4-1 with TRBJ1-2; D is perhaps TRBD1 (6 bases). Germline lookup yields CDR1 MGHRA and CDR2 YSYEKL. The CDR3 has 16 residues. V lost 0 bases to trimming and J lost 4 bases, with 15 bases between them. CDR3 sequence: CASSQEGGGNGYGYTF. DNA of the CDR3: TGCGCCAGCAGCCAAGAAGGTGGGGGCAACGGCTATGGCTACACCTTC.

This chain uses TRBV7-9 with TRBJ2-3, with 14 bases fitting TRBD2. The CDR3 is made up of 18 amino acids. After removal of 2 bases from V and 7 bases from J, the junction contained 11 bases not matched to a gene. CDR1 is SEHNR and CDR2 is FQNEAQ in the germline V gene (reference sequence). CDR3 in amino acids: CASSLRQSTSGRVNTQYF. As DNA, the CDR3 is TGTGCCAGCAGCTTACGACAGTCGACTAGCGGGAGGGTGAATACGCAGTATTTT.

The chain uses TRBV2 and TRBJ1-3; D is perhaps TRBD1 (6 bases). Trimming took 7 bases from V and 2 from J, leaving 15 bases between them. CDR3 length: 15 amino acids. Per germline, CDR1 SNHLY and CDR2 FYNNEI. CDR3 coding DNA: TGTGCCAGCAAGGGGGGGGCATTCACTGGAAACACCATATATTTT. Protein sequence: CASKGGAFTGNTIYF. Drawing the rest from reference TRBV2 and TRBJ1-3, the complete variable domain is EPEVTQTPSHQVTQMGQEVILRCVPISNHLYFYWYRQILGQKVEFLVSFYNNEISEKSEIFDDQFSVERPDGSNFTLKIRSTKLEDSAMYFCASKGGAFTGNTIYFGEGSWLTVV.

In its sample, this clone was seen once. This sequence joins TRBV5-4 and TRBJ1-4; D is ambiguous. The length of the CDR3 is 16 residues. Between the trimmed V and J ends, which lost 4 bases and 0 bases, there was a span of 13 bases. In germline, CDR1 is SGHNT, CDR2 YYREEE (reference sequence). CDR3 in DNA: TGTGCCAGCAGCCCTAACGCCGGGACAACTAATGAAAAACTGTTTTTT. Translated, it gives CASSPNAGTTNEKLFF. Using reference TRBV5-4 and TRBJ1-4 for the parts outside the CDR3, the full variable domain is ETGVTQSPTHLIKTRGQQVTLRCSSQSGHNTVSWYQQALGQGPQFIFQYYREEENGRGNFPPRFSGLQFPNYSSELNVNALELDDSALYLCASSPNAGTTNEKLFFGSGTQLSVL.

V is TRBV6-4 and J is TRBJ2-1; TRBD2 matches 11 bases. The germline V gene has CDR1 MRHNA and CDR2 SNTAGT. Trimming at V came to 8 bases and at J to 4 bases, leaving 7 bases not matched to a gene. There are 15 residues in the CDR3. DNA for the CDR3: TGTGCCAGCTCGGAACTAGCGGGGGCATACAATGAGCAGTTCTTC. It translates to CASSELAGAYNEQFF.

The genes are TRBV5-5 and TRBJ2-1, with 8 bases matching TRBD1. This CDR3 has 15 amino acids. V lost 2 bases, J lost 1 base, and 2 bases stayed unmatched. Germline V gene sequence: CDR1 SGHKS, CDR2 YYEKEE (reference sequence). CDR3 in amino acids: CASSFWDRSYNEQFF. As DNA, the CDR3 is TGTGCCAGCAGCTTTTGGGACAGGTCCTACAATGAGCAGTTCTTC. Drawing the rest from reference TRBV5-5 and TRBJ2-1, the complete variable domain is DAGVTQSPTHLIKTRGQQVTLRCSPISGHKSVSWYQQVLGQGPQFIFQYYEKEERGRGNFPDRFSARQFPNYSSELNVNALLLGDSALYLCASSFWDRSYNEQFFGPGTRLTVL.

The chain links TRBV28 to TRBJ1-6; D is unresolved. V was shortened by 6 bases and J by 8 bases, with 17 bases between the two germline ends. The CDR3 runs to 15 residues. Looked up from germline, CDR1 is MDHEN and CDR2 is SYDVKM. CDR3 loop: CASSNSKIGDSPLHF. In DNA form, the CDR3 reads TGTGCCAGCAGCAACAGCAAAATCGGGGATTCACCCCTCCACTTT.

The rearrangement links TRBV5-4 to TRBJ2-7, with a tentative D call TRBD2 (6 bases). CDR3 length equals 13 residues. Germline CDR1 reads SGHNT; CDR2 reads YYREEE (reference sequence). V shed 2 bases and J shed 6 bases, with 12 bases lying between them. CDR3 sequence: CASSFSGVGEQYF. Written as DNA, the CDR3 is TGTGCCAGCAGCTTTTCGGGAGTGGGCGAGCAGTACTTC.

The CDR3 coding sequence is TGTGCCAGCAGTAATGGGGCGAACACTGAAGCTTTCTTT. Protein sequence: CASSNGANTEAFF. The chain carries TRBV27 and TRBJ1-1; possible D gene TRBD1, 5 bases. The CDR3 has 13 residues. Trimming removed 5 bases from V and 1 base from J, with 8 bases in between. Germline V CDR1 and CDR2: MNHEY, SMNVEV (reference sequence).

The rearrangement joins TRBV19 to TRBJ2-6, with a weak D call TRBD2 (6 bases). CDR1 is LNHDA and CDR2 is SQIVND in the germline V gene (reference sequence). Trimming took 4 bases from V and 0 from J, leaving 13 bases between them. The CDR3 covers 17 residues. CDR3 DNA sequence: TGTGCCAGTAGTACACGGAGGGGACCCTCTGGGGCCAACGTCCTGACTTTC. It is translated as CASSTRRGPSGANVLTF.

The J gene is TRBJ2-5, the V gene TRBV19; possibly TRBD1 for D (6 bases). CDR1 and CDR2 (germline): LNHDA, SQIVND (reference sequence). This CDR3 region has 12 residues. V lost 1 base, J lost 7 bases, and 7 bases lay in between. The CDR3 DNA sequence: TGTGCCAGTAGTATAGTAGGGGGGACCCAGTACTTC. Its protein is CASSIVGGTQYF.

The V call is TRBV6-6, the J call TRBJ2-7, with 10 bases fitting TRBD2. From germline, CDR1 is MNHNY and CDR2 SVGAGI (reference sequence). The trim removed 5 bases at V and 5 bases at J, leaving 6 bases unmatched. This CDR3 is 14 amino acids long. The CDR3 region is CASSGGLANHEQYF. The CDR3 bases are TGTGCCAGCAGTGGGGGACTAGCGAACCACGAGCAGTACTTC.